This T cell receptor beta chain appears in the sequencing data of a study of molecular identifiers for immune sequencing clone quantification. This clonotype was observed a few times. MiXCR, applied by TCRdb to the PCR reads, yields one record per CDR3 protein. This sample has 490,000 or so distinct CDR3 sequences; 20% to 25% occur once, and the top ten carry about 0.78%. Sorting recovered naive CD8 T cells on a CD8+CD4-CCR7+CD45RA+ profile. CDR1 and CDR2 from the germline V gene are SGHDT and YYEEEE. The CDR3 loop spans 14 amino acids. V was pared by 0 bases and J by 4 bases, with 10 bases between. This clonotype was sampled from a human donor in good health. Some libraries in this study had Jurkat cell RNA spiked in. The sequenced sample consisted of naive CD8+ T cells from blood, with Jurkat cell RNA spiked in. The sample's subset: FACS-sorted CD8+CD4-CCR7+CD45RA+ naive T cells. The chain recombines TRBV5-6 with TRBJ2-5; no definite D call. The CDR3 reads CASSLGLTPETQYF. For the CDR3, the DNA is TGTGCCAGCAGCTTGGGCCTTACCCCAGAGACCCAGTACTTC.